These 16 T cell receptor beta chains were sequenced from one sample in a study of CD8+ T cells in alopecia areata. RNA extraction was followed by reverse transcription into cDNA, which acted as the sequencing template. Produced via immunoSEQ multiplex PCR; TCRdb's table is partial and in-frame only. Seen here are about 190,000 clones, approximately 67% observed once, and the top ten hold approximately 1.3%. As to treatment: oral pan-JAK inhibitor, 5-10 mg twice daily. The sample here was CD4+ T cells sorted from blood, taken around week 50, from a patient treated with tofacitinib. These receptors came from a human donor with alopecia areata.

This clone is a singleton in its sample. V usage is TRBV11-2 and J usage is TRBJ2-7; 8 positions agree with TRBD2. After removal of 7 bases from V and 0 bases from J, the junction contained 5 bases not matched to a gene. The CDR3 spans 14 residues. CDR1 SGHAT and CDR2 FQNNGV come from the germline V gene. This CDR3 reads CASTSGTSSYEQYF. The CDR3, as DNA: TGTGCCAGCACCTCCGGGACTAGCTCCTACGAGCAGTACTTC.

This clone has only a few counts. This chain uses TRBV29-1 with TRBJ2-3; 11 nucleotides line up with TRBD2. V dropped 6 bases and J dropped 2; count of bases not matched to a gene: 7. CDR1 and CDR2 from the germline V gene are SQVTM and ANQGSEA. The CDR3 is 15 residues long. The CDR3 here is CSVAPSGGPTDTQYF. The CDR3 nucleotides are TGCAGCGTGGCCCCTAGCGGGGGGCCCACAGATACGCAGTATTTT.

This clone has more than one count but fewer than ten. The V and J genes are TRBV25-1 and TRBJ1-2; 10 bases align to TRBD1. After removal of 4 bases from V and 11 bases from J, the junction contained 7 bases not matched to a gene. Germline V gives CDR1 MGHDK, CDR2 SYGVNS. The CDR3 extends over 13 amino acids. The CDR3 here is CASSAGQGSGYTF. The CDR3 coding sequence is TGTGCCAGCAGTGCGGGACAGGGGAGTGGGTACACCTTC.

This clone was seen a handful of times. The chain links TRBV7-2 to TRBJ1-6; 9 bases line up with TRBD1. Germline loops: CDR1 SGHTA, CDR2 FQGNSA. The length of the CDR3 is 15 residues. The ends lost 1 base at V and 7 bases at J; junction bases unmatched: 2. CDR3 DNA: TGTGCCAGCAGCTTAGAGGGACAGGGAAATTCACCCCTCCACTTT. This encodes CASSLEGQGNSPLHF.

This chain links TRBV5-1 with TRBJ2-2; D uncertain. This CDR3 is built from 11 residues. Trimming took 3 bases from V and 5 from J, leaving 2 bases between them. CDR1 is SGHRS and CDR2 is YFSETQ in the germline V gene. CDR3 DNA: TGCGCCAGCAGCTCTACCGGGGAGCTGTTTTTT. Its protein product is CASSSTGELFF.

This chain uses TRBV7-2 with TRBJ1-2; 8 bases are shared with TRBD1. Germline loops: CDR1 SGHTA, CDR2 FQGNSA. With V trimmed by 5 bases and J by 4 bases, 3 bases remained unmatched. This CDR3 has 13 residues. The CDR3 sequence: CASSMGTGYGYTF. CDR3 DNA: TGTGCCAGCAGCATGGGGACAGGCTATGGCTACACCTTC.

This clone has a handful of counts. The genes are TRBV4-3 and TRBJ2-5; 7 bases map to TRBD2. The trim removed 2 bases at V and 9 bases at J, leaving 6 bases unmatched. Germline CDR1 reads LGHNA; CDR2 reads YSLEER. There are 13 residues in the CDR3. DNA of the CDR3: TGCGCCAGCAGCCAATCGGAGAGCGGGGCCCAGTACTTC. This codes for CASSQSESGAQYF.

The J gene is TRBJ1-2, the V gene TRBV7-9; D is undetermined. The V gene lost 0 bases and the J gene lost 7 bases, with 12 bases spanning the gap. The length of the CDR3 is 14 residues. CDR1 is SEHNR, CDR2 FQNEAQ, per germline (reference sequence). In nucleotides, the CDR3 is TGTGCCAGCAGCTTAGCGCAGGTGGCTTCTGGCTACACCTTC. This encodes CASSLAQVASGYTF.

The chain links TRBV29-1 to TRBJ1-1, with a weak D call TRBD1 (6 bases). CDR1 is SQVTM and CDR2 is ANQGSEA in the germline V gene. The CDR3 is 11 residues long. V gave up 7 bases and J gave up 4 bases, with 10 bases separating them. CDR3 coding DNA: TGCAGCGGGGACAAGCTCACTGAAGCTTTCTTT. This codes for CSGDKLTEAFF.

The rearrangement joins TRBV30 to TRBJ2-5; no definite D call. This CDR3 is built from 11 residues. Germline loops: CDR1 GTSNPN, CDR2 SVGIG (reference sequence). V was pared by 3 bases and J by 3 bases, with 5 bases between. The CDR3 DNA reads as TGTGCCTGGAGGACGGAAGAGACCCAGTACTTC. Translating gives CAWRTEETQYF.

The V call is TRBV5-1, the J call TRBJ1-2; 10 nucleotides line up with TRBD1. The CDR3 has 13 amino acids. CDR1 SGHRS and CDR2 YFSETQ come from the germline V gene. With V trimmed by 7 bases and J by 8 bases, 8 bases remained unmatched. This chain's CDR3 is CASATGTGVGYTF. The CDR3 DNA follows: TGCGCCAGCGCCACCGGGACAGGGGTCGGCTACACCTTC. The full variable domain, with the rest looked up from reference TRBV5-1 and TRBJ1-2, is KAGVTQTPRYLIKTRGQQVTLSCSPISGHRSVSWYQQTPGQGLQFLFEYFSETQRNKGNFPGRFSGRQFSNSRSEMNVSTLELGDSALYLCASATGTGVGYTFGSGTRLTVV.

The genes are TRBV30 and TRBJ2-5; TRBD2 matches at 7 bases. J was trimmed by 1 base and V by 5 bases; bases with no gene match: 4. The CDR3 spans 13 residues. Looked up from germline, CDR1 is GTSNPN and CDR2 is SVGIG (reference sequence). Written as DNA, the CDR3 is TGTGCCTGGGGGGGAGGGCCCCAAGAGACCCAGTACTTC. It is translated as CAWGGGPQETQYF.

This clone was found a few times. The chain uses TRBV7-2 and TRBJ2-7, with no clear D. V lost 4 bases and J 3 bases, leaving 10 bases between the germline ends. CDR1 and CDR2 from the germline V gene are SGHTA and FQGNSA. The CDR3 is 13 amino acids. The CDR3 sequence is CASSSIPDYEQYF. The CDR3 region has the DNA TGTGCCAGCAGCTCAATTCCGGACTACGAGCAGTACTTC.

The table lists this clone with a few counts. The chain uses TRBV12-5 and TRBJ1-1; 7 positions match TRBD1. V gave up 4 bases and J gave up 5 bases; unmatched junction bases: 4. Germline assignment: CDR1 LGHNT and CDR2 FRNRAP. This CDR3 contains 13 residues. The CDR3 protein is CASGSTGRTEAFF. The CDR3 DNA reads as TGTGCTAGTGGTTCGACAGGGAGGACTGAAGCTTTCTTT.

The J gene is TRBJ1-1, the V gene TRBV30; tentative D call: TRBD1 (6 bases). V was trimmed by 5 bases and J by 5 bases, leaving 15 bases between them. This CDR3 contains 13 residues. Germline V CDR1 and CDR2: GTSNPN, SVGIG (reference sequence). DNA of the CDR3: TGTGCCTGGGCTACAGGGCTTACTACTGAAGCTTTCTTT. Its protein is CAWATGLTTEAFF.

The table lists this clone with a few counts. The CDR3 here is CASSVLAEAFF. The CDR3 bases are TGTGCCAGCAGTGTGTTGGCTGAAGCTTTCTTT. The chain couples TRBV28 to TRBJ1-1, with D unclear. V was trimmed by 5 bases and J by 6 bases, leaving 7 bases between them. In germline, CDR1 is MDHEN, CDR2 SYDVKM. The CDR3 loop spans 11 amino acids.